The 2 T cell receptor beta chains in this list originate from one sample, sequenced in a study of blood T cell repertoires in COVID-19. The protocol was immunoSEQ multiplex PCR, while the TCRdb copy is restricted to in-frame clones and leaves out a portion. The profile covers some 390,000 clones, with about 89% appearing a single time and roughly 1.4% taken by the ten largest. Sequenced: peripheral blood. All receptors come from a woman between 40 and 55 years old with COVID-19, enrolled during active disease.

The chain combines TRBV6-5 with TRBJ2-7; maybe TRBD2 (6 bases). CDR3 size: 15 residues. Trimming shortened V by 5 bases and J by 4 bases, and 18 bases separated the two germline ends. CDR1 and CDR2 from the germline V gene are MNHEY and SVGAGI. CDR3: CASSPRLGIGYEQYF. As DNA, the CDR3 is TGTGCCAGCAGTCCTAGACTAGGGATCGGGTACGAGCAGTACTTC.

The CDR3 loop is CAISELTGGTDTQYF. The CDR3 DNA reads as TGTGCCATCAGTGAGTTAACAGGGGGCACAGATACGCAGTATTTT. J is TRBJ2-3 and V is TRBV10-3, with 7 bases that match TRBD1. CDR1 and CDR2 from the germline V gene are ENHRY and SYGVKD. Germline trimming cut 1 base from V and 1 base from J; bases unmatched to any gene: 2. The CDR3 contains 15 residues.